The T cell receptor beta chain described here comes from a study of identical twins. This clonotype has at least ten counts. The antigen is undetermined. TCRdb reanalysed the 5' RACE reads using MiXCR and keeps one entry per CDR3 protein. The repertoire includes some 240,000 distinct CDR3 sequences, about 9% of them detected once, and approximately 3% sits in the top ten. The CDR3 consists of 14 residues. V lost 3 bases and J lost 2; bases outside the gene matches: 2. Points from the study as a whole: Fewer insertions characterized abundant cord blood beta clonotypes, whereas memory repertoires showed none. Because invariant MAIT and iNKT cells could be present, zero-insertion analyses could be partly confounded.

These data also featured in a second study, about yellow fever vaccine responses in identical twins.

The chain carries TRBV12-3 or TRBV12-4 and TRBJ2-7; TRBD1 aligns across 9 bases. The origin of this receptor is a woman in her late teens or twenties in good health. The sample taken for sequencing was CD8+ T cells sorted from blood. The CDR3 reads CASSFGTGPYEQYF. DNA of the CDR3: TGTGCCAGCAGTTTTGGGACAGGGCCCTACGAGCAGTACTTC.